This paragraph covers one TCR beta chain sequence. Its antigen is as yet unknown. Positively selected for CCR7, the CD45RO-negative cells used as naive CD8 cells excluded terminally differentiated effector memory CD45RA+ cells. In the authors' methods: Filtering differed for immunoSEQ, which gave only junction sequences without quality scores. The protocol was immunoSEQ multiplex PCR, while the TCRdb copy is restricted to in-frame clones and leaves out a portion. V, J and clone size derive from that table, while D and trimming were established from the DNA sequence. This table holds about 2.2 million clones, roughly 91% found once. This sample is part of a study of shared clonotypes between healthy human individuals. Study outcomes and limitations: In a handful of donors, about 5% of naive CD4 clonotypes appeared in common. Naive subsets tended to show greater estimated richness than memory subsets.

The CDR3 covers 15 residues. CDR1 is SGHAT and CDR2 is FQNNGV in the germline V gene. Losses at the gene ends were 4 bases for V and 5 bases for J; bases not matched to a gene: 6. The V call is TRBV11-2, the J call TRBJ2-5, with 11 bases identical to TRBD1. This sequence originates from a man between 18 and 29 years old in good health. Some clones in this sample may be carry-over from other donors' samples. The sequencing sample was made of naive CD8+ T cells from PBMCs. Here the CDR3 DNA reads TGTGCCAGCAGCTCAGGGACAGGGGGGAGGGAGACCCAGTACTTC. Translating it yields CASSSGTGGRETQYF.